A selection of T cell receptor beta chains follows, all from one sample in a study of liver allograft versus peripheral blood T cells. TCRdb reanalysed the reads using MiXCR and keeps one entry per CDR3 protein. Of several thousand distinct CDR3 sequences in the sample, roughly a sixth were seen once. The receptors shown here come from a human patient who had a liver transplant. Some T cells could come from the graft donor. Each CDR3 is given with its conserved first and last residue. The D gene is left open where the match is weak. The listing skips clone size in some rows; elsewhere it reads once, few, many or a size class.

cdr3_nt,cdr3_aa,j_call,clone_size,v_call,d_call
TGTGCCATCAGTGGTACAGGGGGCACTAAAGGGACACCCCTCCACTTT,CAISGTGGTKGTPLHF,TRBJ1-6,medium-sized,TRBV10-3,TRBD1
TGTGCCAGCAGCGTAGAGAGCAGGGGTGCTGGAAACACCATATATTTT,CASSVESRGAGNTIYF,TRBJ1-3,medium-sized,TRBV9,-
TGTGCCAGTAGTATCCTGGACAATCAGCCCCAGCATTTT,CASSILDNQPQHF,TRBJ1-5,medium-sized,TRBV19,-
TGCAGCGTTGAAGGACAGCTGAACACTGAAGCTTTCTTT,CSVEGQLNTEAFF,TRBJ1-1,medium-sized,TRBV29-1,-
TGTGCCAGCTCACCACCTGGAGGGGGCGCTTCCGGGGAGCTGTTTTTT,CASSPPGGGASGELFF,TRBJ2-2,medium-sized,TRBV18,-
TGTGCCAGCAGTCCTCGGGGGGACCCCCGACCCCAGCATTTT,CASSPRGDPRPQHF,TRBJ1-5,many,TRBV6-9,-
TGTGCCAGTAGTATAGGGATAGGGGCTATCAACACTGAAGCTTTCTTT,CASSIGIGAINTEAFF,TRBJ1-1,few,TRBV19,-
TGTGCCAGCGAGCAGGGCCTCACAAACACCATATATTTT,CASEQGLTNTIYF,TRBJ1-3,medium-sized,TRBV6-1,-
TGTGCCAGCAGCGTAGACCGGAGAGGGACCGGGGAGCTGTTTTTT,CASSVDRRGTGELFF,TRBJ2-2,few,TRBV9,-
TGTGCCAGCAGCCTCAACCCAACCACTGAAGCTTTCTTT,CASSLNPTTEAFF,TRBJ1-1,-,TRBV7-3,-
TGTGCCAGCTCACTCCCAAGCACAAACTATGGCTACACCTTC,CASSLPSTNYGYTF,TRBJ1-2,medium-sized,TRBV18,-
TGTGCCAGCAGCCCCCCCAGGGCCGTCGGCACTGAAGCTTTCTTT,CASSPPRAVGTEAFF,TRBJ1-1,-,TRBV14,-
TGTGCCAGCAGTTTAGGGTCGGGGAACAATCAGCCCCAGCATTTT,CASSLGSGNNQPQHF,TRBJ1-5,medium-sized,TRBV12-3/TRBV12-4,-
TGTGCCAGCAGTTACGCCGGCGGAGGTGAAAAACTGTTTTTT,CASSYAGGGEKLFF,TRBJ1-4,medium-sized,TRBV6-5,-
TGTGCCAGCTCACCACAGGGGACCGGTGAAGCTTTCTTT,CASSPQGTGEAFF,TRBJ1-1,medium-sized,TRBV18,-
TGTGCCAGCAGCCCTTTACAGGCCTTCCTGACCTCTGGGGCCAACGTCCTGACTTTC,CASSPLQAFLTSGANVLTF,TRBJ2-6,many,TRBV7-9,-
TGCAGCGTTGGGGTCCCGGGACAGGAAAAACTGTTTTTT,CSVGVPGQEKLFF,TRBJ1-4,large,TRBV29-1,TRBD1
TGTGCCAGCAGCGGCCCAGGGGAGTCTGAAAAACTGTTTTTT,CASSGPGESEKLFF,TRBJ1-4,few,TRBV7-9,-
TGTGCCAGTCGGACAGGACCTAACTATGGCTACACCTTC,CASRTGPNYGYTF,TRBJ1-2,medium-sized,TRBV19,TRBD1
TGTGCCAGCAGTGGTAAAGTGAACACTGAAGCTTTCTTT,CASSGKVNTEAFF,TRBJ1-1,-,TRBV2,-
TGTGCCAGCAGCGAGAGGACAGCAACTTACTATGGCTACACCTTC,CASSERTATYYGYTF,TRBJ1-2,few,TRBV2,-
TGTGCCAGCAGGGACAGGGTAGGAGGAAGGAATGAGCAGTTCTTC,CASRDRVGGRNEQFF,TRBJ2-1,medium-sized,TRBV6-2/TRBV6-3,TRBD1
TGCAGTGCTAGGAGGAGGGGGAGGGAGCAGTACTTC,CSARRRGREQYF,TRBJ2-7,-,TRBV20-1,-
TGTGCCAGCAGCTTAGGGTCGGGGGTGAAGAACACTGAAGCTTTCTTT,CASSLGSGVKNTEAFF,TRBJ1-1,-,TRBV7-9,-
TGTGCCAGCAGCCCCCAGCTGGGGACAGATACGCAGTATTTT,CASSPQLGTDTQYF,TRBJ2-3,few,TRBV9,-
TGTGCCAGCAGCGCCGGACAGGGAACCTACGAGCAGTACTTC,CASSAGQGTYEQYF,TRBJ2-7,few,TRBV9,TRBD1
TGTGCCAGCAGTTGGGGTGGGCGTGGAAGCTCCTATAATTCACCCCTCCACTTT,CASSWGGRGSSYNSPLHF,TRBJ1-6,many,TRBV27,-
TGTGCCAGCAGCCAGGGGACTGTGGCCTCGGAGCCCCAGCATTTT,CASSQGTVASEPQHF,TRBJ1-5,medium-sized,TRBV7-2,-